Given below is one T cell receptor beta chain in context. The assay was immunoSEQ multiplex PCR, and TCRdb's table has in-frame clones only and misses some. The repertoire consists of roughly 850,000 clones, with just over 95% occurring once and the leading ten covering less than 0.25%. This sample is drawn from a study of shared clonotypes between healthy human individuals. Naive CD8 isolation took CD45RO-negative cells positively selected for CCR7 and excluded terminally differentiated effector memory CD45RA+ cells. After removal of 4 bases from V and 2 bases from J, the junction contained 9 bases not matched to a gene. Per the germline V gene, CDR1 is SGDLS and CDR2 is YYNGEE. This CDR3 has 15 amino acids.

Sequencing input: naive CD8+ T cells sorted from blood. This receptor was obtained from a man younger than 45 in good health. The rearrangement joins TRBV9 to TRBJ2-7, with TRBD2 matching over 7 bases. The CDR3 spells CASSPAGLQAYEQYF. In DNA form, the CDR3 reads TGTGCCAGCAGCCCAGCGGGGTTGCAGGCCTACGAGCAGTACTTC. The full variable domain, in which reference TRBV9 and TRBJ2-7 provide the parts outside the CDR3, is DSGVTQTPKHLITATGQRVTLRCSPRSGDLSVYWYQQSLDQGLQFLIQYYNGEERAKGNILERFSAQQFPDLHSELNLSSLELGDSALYFCASSPAGLQAYEQYFGPGTRLTVT.